This TCR beta chain was sequenced in a study of T-cell reconstitution after alpha-beta-depleted transplantation in children. In its sample, this clonotype was seen a few times. Antigen unknown. At one end, the junction sequence differs from germline, possibly due to a read error. Germline CDR1 and CDR2: LGHNA and YNFKEQ. The CDR3 is 16 amino acids. General study findings and limits: High day-60 TCRbeta diversity in some patients came from surviving recipient T cells and thymic progenitors. T-cell numbers and diversity one year post-transplant derived largely from freshly generated T cells.

Library preparation (for TCRbeta) was performed with unique molecular identifiers. TCRdb analysed the PCR reads with MiXCR anew, one entry per CDR3 protein. The sample gives approximately 270,000 distinct CDR3 sequences, 20% to 30% of which show up once; about 5% is in the top ten. This rearrangement joins TRBV4-2 to TRBJ2-3; 8 bases agree with TRBD2. Specimen: PBMCs, mostly from graft donor cells, collected 360 days after TCRalphabeta/CD19-depleted stem cell transplant. The receptor's source is a female patient aged 2-15 years who had a stem cell transplant for congenital amegakaryocytic thrombocytopenia, so the T cells may come from the graft donor. CDR3 DNA sequence: TGTGCCAGCAACCAAGATACTAGCGGATTAACAGATACGCAGTATTTT. This sequence encodes CASNQDTSGLTDTQYF.